The 14 T cell receptor beta chains listed next were all sequenced from one sample in a study of blood T cells in healthy people across ages. Together with a sample-barcoded 5' primer, a J-beta primer mix was included in a second PCR lasting about 7 to 12 cycles. MiXCR was run by TCRdb on the 5' RACE reads, yielding one entry per CDR3 protein. Of roughly 1,500,000 distinct CDR3 sequences in the sample, about 43% were seen once. The source material was blood. The source of these receptors is a woman aged 18 to 35 in good health.

This rearrangement joins TRBV12-3 or TRBV12-4 to TRBJ2-3; 12 bases align to TRBD2. The V and J ends lost 6 bases and 2 bases, in that order; junction bases with no gene match: 6. The CDR3 loop spans 16 amino acids. CDR3 nucleotide sequence: TGTGCCAGCAGGCCTACTAGCGGGGGGACCACAGATACGCAGTATTTT. Protein product: CASRPTSGGTTDTQYF.

This clonotype has at least ten counts. The gene calls are TRBV27 and TRBJ1-6; the D is unclear. Germline V gene sequence: CDR1 MNHEY, CDR2 SMNVEV (reference sequence). The length of the CDR3 is 15 residues. V lost 2 bases and J lost 2, with 7 bases in between. The CDR3: CASSLGGPYNSPLHF. The CDR3 bases are TGTGCCAGCAGTTTAGGCGGGCCCTATAATTCACCCCTCCACTTT.

This clonotype has only one observation. This chain connects TRBV11-2 to TRBJ2-5; D might be TRBD2 (5 bases). CDR3 length: 15 amino acids. V was shortened by 3 bases and J by 3 bases, with 14 bases between the two germline ends. Looked up from germline, CDR1 is SGHAT and CDR2 is FQNNGV. This CDR3 reads CASSFRGAEEETQYF. The CDR3 DNA reads TGTGCCAGCAGCTTCAGAGGCGCGGAGGAAGAGACCCAGTACTTC.

The rearrangement links TRBV12-3 or TRBV12-4 to TRBJ1-1; D is unclear. The CDR3 is made up of 12 amino acids. V lost 7 bases and J 3 bases, leaving 9 bases between the germline ends. This CDR3 reads CASTLWDTEAFF. DNA of the CDR3: TGTGCCAGCACCTTGTGGGACACTGAAGCTTTCTTT.

This rearrangement joins TRBV12-3 or TRBV12-4 to TRBJ1-3, with 10 nucleotides matching TRBD1. The CDR3 extends over 20 amino acids. V trimming: 8 bases; J trimming: 4 bases; junction bases outside the gene matches: 23. In DNA, the CDR3 is TGTGCCAGCCCTACAACCCGGGACAGGGGCTTTGTGCCCACAGGAAACACCATATATTTT. Its protein product is CASPTTRDRGFVPTGNTIYF.

This clonotype was seen once. The CDR3, as DNA: TGCGCCAGCAGCCAAGATTACGTGAGGACTGAAGCTTTCTTT. It codes for CASSQDYVRTEAFF. This chain uses TRBV4-1 with TRBJ1-1; D unclear. The germline CDR1 and CDR2 sequences are MGHRA and YSYEKL. CDR3 length: 14 residues. The ends were cut back, 0 bases at V and 5 bases at J, with 10 bases in the middle.

The gene calls are TRBV29-1 and TRBJ1-1; D might be TRBD1 (5 bases). CDR3 length: 13 amino acids. Germline-derived CDR1 and CDR2 are SQVTM and ANQGSEA. Trimming removed 1 base from V and 11 bases from J, with 17 bases in between. Written as DNA, the CDR3 is TGCAGCGTTGAAGGCAGGGAGGCCGTCAGCGCTTTCTTT. It codes for CSVEGREAVSAFF.

Only a few counts were recorded for this clonotype. This chain joins TRBV6-2 or TRBV6-3 and TRBJ2-5; D gene unclear. Germline lookup yields CDR1 MNHEY and CDR2 SVGEGT. This CDR3 is 12 amino acids long. Deletions cut 6 bases from V and 5 bases from J, with 10 bases between. The DNA for the CDR3 is TGTGCCAGCAGCCCTAATATGGAGACCCAGTACTTC. Translating gives CASSPNMETQYF.

This clonotype was detected only a few times. The gene calls are TRBV20-1 and TRBJ2-3, with D possibly being TRBD1 or TRBD2 (6 bases each). The ends were cut back, 8 bases at V and 4 bases at J, with 22 bases in the middle. Germline-derived CDR1 and CDR2 are DFQATT and SNEGSKA (reference sequence). The length of the CDR3 is 15 residues. The CDR3 bases are TGCAGTTCCCCCCTGGGGGGCGCTTCCCCAGATACGCAGTATTTT. Translated: CSSPLGGASPDTQYF.

The chain carries TRBV28 and TRBJ2-1; D possibly uses TRBD1 or TRBD2 (6 bases each). The CDR3 consists of 18 residues. V lost 4 bases and J lost 0, with 19 bases in between. Per germline, CDR1 MDHEN and CDR2 SYDVKM. CDR3 sequence (DNA): TGTGCCAGCAGTTCGGGGGCCGAATTCCTTAACTCCTACAATGAGCAGTTCTTC. Protein sequence: CASSSGAEFLNSYNEQFF.

The chain links TRBV18 to TRBJ2-1; D possibly corresponds to TRBD2 (5 bases). The CDR3 is 17 amino acids. CDR1 is KGHSH and CDR2 is LQKENI in the germline V gene. V lost 6 bases to trimming and J lost 5 bases, with 23 bases between them. CDR3 in amino acids: CASSLSRSKAVDNEQFF. CDR3 coding DNA: TGTGCCAGCTCCCTCAGTAGATCAAAAGCGGTGGACAATGAGCAGTTCTTC. Filled out from reference TRBV18 and TRBJ2-1, the complete variable domain reads NAGVMQNPRHLVRRRGQEARLRCSPMKGHSHVYWYRQLPEEGLKFMVYLQKENIIDESGMPKERFSAEFPKEGPSILRIQQVVRGDSAAYFCASSLSRSKAVDNEQFFGPGTRLTVL.

This chain links TRBV2 with TRBJ2-1, with 8 bases lining up with TRBD2. The CDR3 sequence is 14 residues long. The germline gives CDR1 SNHLY, CDR2 FYNNEI. Unmatched junction bases numbered 9, after V lost 6 bases and J lost 8 bases. The CDR3 here is CASRLTSGAHEQFF. In DNA, the CDR3 is TGTGCCAGCAGACTCACTAGCGGAGCGCATGAGCAGTTCTTC.

V gene TRBV20-1 combines with J gene TRBJ2-7; D is perhaps TRBD1 (5 bases). Trimming cost V 5 bases and J 1 base, with 12 bases left between them. Per germline, CDR1 DFQATT and CDR2 SNEGSKA (reference sequence). This CDR3 has 13 residues. The CDR3 DNA reads as TGCAGTGCTTTGGCAGGGTATTCCTACGAGCAGTACTTC. Translation: CSALAGYSYEQYF.

CDR3 in amino acids: CASSPHEERNQPQHF. CDR3 in DNA: TGCGCCAGCAGCCCCCACGAAGAGCGTAATCAGCCCCAGCATTTT. The genes are TRBV4-1 and TRBJ1-5; D uncertain. Trimming pared 4 bases from V and 4 bases from J, leaving 14 bases between. The CDR3 totals 15 residues. Germline V gene data show CDR1 as MGHRA and CDR2 as YSYEKL.